What follows are 29 T cell receptor beta chains derived from one specimen sequenced in a study of blood T cells in healthy people across ages. A second about 7 to 11 cycle PCR used barcoded and J-beta primers. Via MiXCR, TCRdb re-called the 5' RACE reads, giving one row per CDR3 protein. This sample has about 1.4 million distinct CDR3 sequences, with around 55% found just once. Material: blood. The receptors stem from a man in his late teens or twenties in good health.

The chain is built from TRBV29-1 and TRBJ2-7; 7 nucleotides line up with TRBD1. Germline CDR1 and CDR2: SQVTM and ANQGSEA. The CDR3 is 14 amino acids. Unmatched junction bases numbered 10, after V lost 3 bases and J lost 5 bases. This CDR3 reads CSVDGQGVEDEQYF. CDR3 DNA: TGCAGCGTTGATGGGCAGGGGGTAGAAGACGAGCAGTACTTC.

V and J are TRBV7-6 and TRBJ2-2; D is uncertain. Germline V gives CDR1 SGHVS, CDR2 FNYEAQ. The V end lost 4 bases, the J end lost 5 bases, and 11 bases lay between the germline ends. The CDR3 consists of 14 residues. CDR3 nucleotide sequence: TGTGCCAGCAGCTCCCCCAGGAGTACCGGGGAGCTGTTTTTT. Residues: CASSSPRSTGELFF.

The chain uses TRBV7-2 and TRBJ1-2; 7 bases are shared with TRBD1. Unmatched junction bases numbered 10, after V lost 4 bases and J lost 8 bases. The CDR3 is 14 residues long. The germline V gene has CDR1 SGHTA and CDR2 FQGNSA. The CDR3 DNA reads as TGTGCCAGCAGCTCTTCCCAGACAGGGTTCGGCTACACCTTC. Protein product: CASSSSQTGFGYTF.

The chain's CDR3 is CASSIQGGGNGYTF. The CDR3 nucleotides read TGTGCCAGCAGTATTCAGGGGGGCGGTAACGGCTACACCTTC. J is TRBJ1-2 and V is TRBV28; TRBD1 agrees at 7 bases. The germline V gene has CDR1 MDHEN and CDR2 SYDVKM. After removal of 5 bases from V and 8 bases from J, the junction contained 11 bases not matched to a gene. The CDR3 extends over 14 amino acids.

The chain joins TRBV29-1 to TRBJ2-7; D is possibly TRBD1 (5 bases). CDR1 and CDR2 from the germline V gene are SQVTM and ANQGSEA. Trimming left V 4 bases short and J 5 bases short, with 12 bases between. The CDR3 sequence is 12 residues long. The CDR3 coding sequence is TGCAGCGTTGTCGCAGGGTCGGACGAGCAGTACTTC. Encoded protein: CSVVAGSDEQYF.

The rearrangement joins TRBV29-1 to TRBJ2-5; 9 positions agree with TRBD1. Germline V lookup: CDR1 SQVTM, CDR2 ANQGSEA. This CDR3 is 14 amino acids long. The V and J ends lost 7 bases and 4 bases, in that order; junction bases with no gene match: 10. The CDR3 sequence: CSGGQGVSGETQYF. The CDR3 region has the DNA TGCAGCGGGGGACAGGGTGTGAGCGGAGAGACCCAGTACTTC.

The chain has TRBV15 and TRBJ2-7; 7 bases are shared with TRBD1. There are 17 residues in the CDR3. After removal of 0 bases from V and 3 bases from J, the junction contained 11 bases not matched to a gene. Looked up from germline, CDR1 is LNHNV and CDR2 is YYDKDF (reference sequence). The CDR3 nucleotides are TGTGCCACCAGCAGAGATGGTCCAGGGGGAAAGCTCTACGAGCAGTACTTC. Protein: CATSRDGPGGKLYEQYF. The full variable domain, its missing parts supplied by reference TRBV15 and TRBJ2-7, is DAMVIQNPRYQVTQFGKPVTLSCSQTLNHNVMYWYQQKSSQAPKLLFHYYDKDFNNEADTPDNFQSRRPNTSFCFLDIRSPGLGDTAMYLCATSRDGPGGKLYEQYFGPGTRLTVT.

The rearrangement joins TRBV29-1 to TRBJ1-2, with D unclear. Germline CDR1 SQVTM, CDR2 ANQGSEA. Trimming left V 6 bases short and J 0 bases short, with 8 bases between. CDR3 length: 12 amino acids. The CDR3 protein is CSVRATNYGYTF. Here the CDR3 DNA reads TGCAGCGTAAGGGCGACTAACTATGGCTACACCTTC.

The genes are TRBV6-5 and TRBJ1-4, with 7 bases aligning to TRBD1. The CDR3 has 15 residues. The J segment lost 3 bases and the V segment lost 2 bases, leaving 3 bases of the junction unmatched. Germline CDR1 and CDR2: MNHEY and SVGAGI. CDR3 amino acids: CASSYAGQANEKLFF. CDR3 nucleotides: TGTGCCAGCAGTTACGCCGGACAGGCTAATGAAAAACTGTTTTTT.

A remark on this clonotype: The junction and the germline gene differ at one end; a read error may be behind it. The chain uses TRBV27 and TRBJ2-1; D tentatively reads TRBD1 or TRBD2 (6 bases each). The J call may be wrong; the DNA end is better matched by TRBJ2-7. The CDR3 is 14 amino acids. Germline V gene data show CDR1 as MNHEY and CDR2 as SMNVEV (reference sequence). The chain's CDR3 is CASGFYGGIYEQYF. The CDR3 DNA sequence: TGTGCCAGCGGTTTCTACGGGGGCATCTACGAGCAGTACTTC.

In this sample, this clonotype turned up once. The chain recombines TRBV10-2 with TRBJ1-1; 9 nucleotides match TRBD1. This CDR3 is built from 14 residues. Trimming at V came to 6 bases and at J to 1 base, leaving 3 bases not matched to a gene. The germline gives CDR1 WSHSY, CDR2 SAAADI. In DNA form, the CDR3 reads TGCGCCAGCAGCTGGACAGGGGCGAACACTGAAGCTTTCTTT. This gives the protein CASSWTGANTEAFF.

In this sample, this clonotype turned up once. The rearrangement links TRBV13 to TRBJ2-7, with 7 bases fitting TRBD1. The V and J ends lost 8 bases and 5 bases, in that order; junction bases with no gene match: 18. In germline, CDR1 is PRHDT, CDR2 FYEKMQ (reference sequence). The CDR3 covers 16 residues. This CDR3 reads CASGTTGTDIVHEQYF. CDR3 sequence (DNA): TGTGCCAGCGGAACTACCGGGACAGATATAGTCCACGAGCAGTACTTC. The full variable domain, in which reference TRBV13 and TRBJ2-7 provide the parts outside the CDR3, is AAGVIQSPRHLIKEKRETATLKCYPIPRHDTVYWYQQGPGQDPQFLISFYEKMQSDKGSIPDRFSAQQFSDYHSELNMSSLELGDSALYFCASGTTGTDIVHEQYFGPGTRLTVT.

The rearrangement links TRBV5-1 to TRBJ1-2; D might be TRBD1 (5 bases). Germline-derived CDR1 and CDR2 are SGHRS and YFSETQ. There are 13 residues in the CDR3. V lost 4 bases and J 3 bases, leaving 10 bases between the germline ends. The CDR3 sequence: CASSLTEDYGYTF. DNA for the CDR3: TGCGCCAGCAGCCTGACAGAAGACTATGGCTACACCTTC.

This clonotype occurred a few times. The chain uses TRBV2 and TRBJ2-7, with D unresolved. The CDR3 spans 13 residues. Germline CDR1 is SNHLY and CDR2 is FYNNEI. Between the trimmed V and J ends, which lost 3 bases and 0 bases, there was a span of 6 bases. Here the CDR3 reads CASSDPVSYEQYF. The CDR3 nucleotides read TGTGCCAGCAGTGATCCGGTCTCCTACGAGCAGTACTTC.

This chain uses TRBV28 with TRBJ2-7; 9 bases are a match to TRBD1. The trim removed 9 bases at V and 5 bases at J, leaving 26 bases unmatched. Looked up from germline, CDR1 is MDHEN and CDR2 is SYDVKM. The CDR3 runs to 19 residues. The CDR3 loop is CASTRYRDREHKLADEQYF. The CDR3 DNA reads TGTGCCAGTACCCGGTACCGGGACAGGGAACATAAGCTCGCGGACGAGCAGTACTTC.

This clonotype was seen more than once but under ten times. The rearrangement uses TRBV7-9 and TRBJ1-1; D may be TRBD1 (5 bases). The germline gives CDR1 SEHNR, CDR2 FQNEAQ (reference sequence). This CDR3 spans 11 amino acids. V gave up 7 bases and J gave up 11 bases, with 14 bases separating them. The CDR3 region is CASTGGSEAFF. The CDR3 coding sequence is TGTGCCAGCACTGGGGGAAGTGAGGCTTTCTTT.

With regard to this clonotype: One end of the junction does not line up with germline, which may come from a read error. This chain uses TRBV6-6 with TRBJ2-1, with D unresolved. The CDR3 spans 15 residues. Germline CDR1 is MNHNY and CDR2 is SVGAGI (reference sequence). CDR3 amino acids: CAGSYGQEIPEKQFF. In DNA, the CDR3 is TGTGCCGGCAGTTACGGGCAGGAGATCCCCGAAAAGCAGTTCTTC.

This chain connects TRBV29-1 to TRBJ1-2; 8 nucleotides align to TRBD1. Germline assignment: CDR1 SQVTM and CDR2 ANQGSEA. V was clipped by 7 bases and J by 7 bases; unmatched bases: 5. This CDR3 contains 11 residues. CDR3 coding DNA: TGCAGCGCCCCAGGGGGCATTGGCTACACCTTC. Translation gives CSAPGGIGYTF. Variable domain in full (rest from reference TRBV29-1 and TRBJ1-2): SAVISQKPSRDICQRGTSLTIQCQVDSQVTMMFWYRQQPGQSLTLIATANQGSEATYESGFVIDKFPISRPNLTFSTLTVSNMSPEDSSIYLCSAPGGIGYTFGSGTRLTVV.

The genes are TRBV27 and TRBJ1-6; D ambiguous. Germline CDR1 reads MNHEY; CDR2 reads SMNVEV (reference sequence). The CDR3 spans 15 residues. Trimming removed 6 bases at V and 1 base at J, with 10 bases between. The CDR3 loop is CASRGGMSYNSPLHF. Here the CDR3 DNA reads TGTGCCAGCAGGGGTGGGATGTCCTATAATTCACCCCTCCACTTT.

This chain connects TRBV2 to TRBJ2-7, with a weak D call TRBD1 (6 bases). This CDR3 has 15 amino acids. Germline CDR1 SNHLY, CDR2 FYNNEI. With 5 bases removed from V and 5 bases from J, the gap between germline ends came to 19 bases. Here the CDR3 DNA reads TGTGCCAGCAGTAGGACCGATTCAGGGGCCGACGAGCAGTACTTC. Protein product: CASSRTDSGADEQYF.

This chain links TRBV27 with TRBJ1-4; D unresolved. Trimming removed 2 bases at V and 5 bases at J, with 9 bases between. The CDR3 runs to 14 residues. Germline V CDR1 and CDR2: MNHEY, SMNVEV (reference sequence). The CDR3 DNA reads TGTGCCAGCAGTTTACTACAGTCAAATGAAAAACTGTTTTTT. Its translation is CASSLLQSNEKLFF.

The V and J genes are TRBV15 and TRBJ2-1; D is perhaps TRBD2 (5 bases). Trimming shortened V by 9 bases and J by 13 bases, and 22 bases separated the two germline ends. Germline loops: CDR1 LNHNV, CDR2 YYDKDF (reference sequence). CDR3 length: 13 residues. This chain's CDR3 is CATVDRGWGPQFF. The DNA of the CDR3 is TGTGCCACGGTGGACCGCGGGTGGGGTCCACAGTTCTTC.

V and J are TRBV27 and TRBJ1-5; no firm D call. Between the trimmed V and J ends, which lost 1 base and 4 bases, there was a span of 8 bases. Germline V gene lookup returns CDR1 MNHEY and CDR2 SMNVEV (reference sequence). CDR3 size: 14 residues. CDR3 nucleotides: TGTGCCAGCAGTTTATTGGGCAGAAATCAGCCCCAGCATTTT. Its translation is CASSLLGRNQPQHF.

The sample holds a few counts of this clonotype. The rearrangement joins TRBV27 to TRBJ2-4; 7 nucleotides line up with TRBD2. The DNA end lines up better with TRBJ2-7; the J call may be wrong. CDR3 size: 13 residues. Germline V gene sequence: CDR1 MNHEY, CDR2 SMNVEV (reference sequence). As DNA, the CDR3 is TGTGCCAGCAGTGTGAGCGGGACCTACGAGCAGTACTTC. This codes for CASSVSGTYEQYF.

This rearrangement joins TRBV5-6 to TRBJ2-4; no clear D gene. Looked up from germline, CDR1 is SGHDT and CDR2 is YYEEEE. The CDR3 contains 15 residues. V gave up 2 bases and J gave up 1 base, with 10 bases separating them. The CDR3 sequence: CASSLPYEAKNIQYF. The CDR3 region has the DNA TGTGCCAGCAGCTTACCTTATGAGGCCAAAAACATTCAGTACTTC.

The chain couples TRBV27 to TRBJ1-5; the match to TRBD1 covers 7 bases. V gave up 5 bases and J gave up 9 bases; unmatched junction bases: 16. The CDR3 has 16 residues. Per germline, CDR1 MNHEY and CDR2 SMNVEV (reference sequence). Here the CDR3 DNA reads TGTGCCAGCAGTCTGACTCCGGACAGGAGCCCGCGGCCCCAGCATTTT. Translation gives CASSLTPDRSPRPQHF.

This clonotype was observed a few times. The rearrangement uses TRBV29-1 and TRBJ1-2; the D is unclear. V shed 1 base and J shed 3 bases, with 9 bases lying between them. The CDR3 extends over 13 amino acids. Per the germline V gene, CDR1 is SQVTM and CDR2 is ANQGSEA. The CDR3 DNA sequence: TGCAGCGTTGAAGGAACAAGGGACTATGGCTACACCTTC. It is translated as CSVEGTRDYGYTF.

The chain couples TRBV25-1 to TRBJ1-2, with TRBD1 matching 9 bases. V gave up 5 bases and J gave up 0 bases; unmatched junction bases: 7. This CDR3 has 16 residues. Germline-derived CDR1 and CDR2 are MGHDK and SYGVNS. For the CDR3, the DNA is TGTGCCAGCAGTCCGGGACAGGGAATTTCTAACTATGGCTACACCTTC. Translated: CASSPGQGISNYGYTF.

This chain links TRBV2 with TRBJ2-2; the match to TRBD2 covers 7 bases. V dropped 7 bases and J dropped 7; count of bases not matched to a gene: 9. Germline V gene lookup returns CDR1 SNHLY and CDR2 FYNNEI. This CDR3 region has 14 residues. The CDR3 DNA follows: TGTGCCAGCATGGGTGAGCGGGATTTCGGGGAGCTGTTTTTT. Translated: CASMGERDFGELFF.